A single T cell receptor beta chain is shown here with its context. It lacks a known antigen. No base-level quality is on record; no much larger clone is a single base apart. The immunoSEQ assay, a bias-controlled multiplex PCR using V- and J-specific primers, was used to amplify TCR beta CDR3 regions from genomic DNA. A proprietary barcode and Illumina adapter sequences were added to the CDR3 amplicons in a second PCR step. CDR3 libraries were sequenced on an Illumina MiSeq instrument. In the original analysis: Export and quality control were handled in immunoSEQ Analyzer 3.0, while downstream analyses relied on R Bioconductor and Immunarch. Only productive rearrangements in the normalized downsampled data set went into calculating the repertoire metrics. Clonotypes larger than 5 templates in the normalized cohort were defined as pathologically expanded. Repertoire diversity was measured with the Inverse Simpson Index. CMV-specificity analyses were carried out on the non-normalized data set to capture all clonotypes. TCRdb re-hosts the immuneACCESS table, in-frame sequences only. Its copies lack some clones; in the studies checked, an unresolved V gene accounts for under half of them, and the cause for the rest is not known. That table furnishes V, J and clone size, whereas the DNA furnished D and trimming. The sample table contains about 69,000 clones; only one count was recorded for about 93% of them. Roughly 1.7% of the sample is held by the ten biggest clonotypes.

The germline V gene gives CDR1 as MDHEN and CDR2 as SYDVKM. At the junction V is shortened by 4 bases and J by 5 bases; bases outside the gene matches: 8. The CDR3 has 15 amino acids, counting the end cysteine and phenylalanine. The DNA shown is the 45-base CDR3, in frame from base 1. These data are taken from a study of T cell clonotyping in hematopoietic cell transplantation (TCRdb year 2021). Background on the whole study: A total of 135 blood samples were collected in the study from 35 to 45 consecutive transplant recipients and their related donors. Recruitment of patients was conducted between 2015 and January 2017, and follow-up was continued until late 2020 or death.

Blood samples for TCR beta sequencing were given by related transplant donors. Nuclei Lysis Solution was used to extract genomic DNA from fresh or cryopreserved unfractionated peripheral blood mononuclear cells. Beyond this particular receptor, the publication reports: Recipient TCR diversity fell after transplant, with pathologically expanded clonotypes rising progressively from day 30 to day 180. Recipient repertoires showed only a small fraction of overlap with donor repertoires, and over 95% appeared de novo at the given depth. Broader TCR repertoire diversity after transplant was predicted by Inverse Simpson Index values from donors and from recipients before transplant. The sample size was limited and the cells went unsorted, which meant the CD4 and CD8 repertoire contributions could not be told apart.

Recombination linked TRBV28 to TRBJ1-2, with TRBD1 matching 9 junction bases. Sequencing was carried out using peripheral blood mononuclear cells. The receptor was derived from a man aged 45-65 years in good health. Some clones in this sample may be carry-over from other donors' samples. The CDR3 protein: CASSSVGDRVYGYTF. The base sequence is TGTGCCAGCAGTTCCGTTGGGGACAGGGTTTATGGCTACACCTTC.